The 5 T cell receptor beta chains given below trace back to one sample, sequenced in a study of cytomegalovirus exposure and HLA in healthy donors. The PCR ran on 60 Vbeta and 13 Jbeta primers. Repertoires were generated with immunoSEQ multiplex PCR, while TCRdb's copy carries only in-frame clones and drops some. The sample consists of 120,000 or so clones, around four fifths of them appearing once. Sequenced: PBMCs. All receptors come from a man between 18 and 29 years old in good health and CMV-seropositive.

The chain employs TRBV6-1 and TRBJ1-1, with D perhaps matching TRBD1 (6 bases). The CDR3 has 14 amino acids. Trimming removed 11 bases at V and 0 bases at J, with 16 bases between. Germline V CDR1 and CDR2: MNHNS, SASEGT. The CDR3 DNA is TGTGCCGGGAGGGGGGGGAATATGAACACTGAAGCTTTCTTT. As protein: CAGRGGNMNTEAFF.

The rearrangement links TRBV10-1 to TRBJ1-3; D uncertain. Trimming left V 5 bases short and J 0 bases short, with 8 bases between. Looked up from germline, CDR1 is WNHNN and CDR2 is SYGVQD (reference sequence). The length of the CDR3 is 14 residues. DNA for the CDR3: TGCGCCAGCAGTAGAGATACCTCTGGAAACACCATATATTTT. Its protein product is CASSRDTSGNTIYF.

This clone was counted between two and nine times. The chain carries TRBV10-1 and TRBJ1-1; 7 bases map to TRBD1. This CDR3 contains 15 residues. Germline CDR1 reads WNHNN; CDR2 reads SYGVQD (reference sequence). V lost 5 bases to trimming and J lost 4 bases; unmatched junction nucleotides: 10. The CDR3 region is CASSRDTGVSTEAFF. DNA of the CDR3: TGCGCCAGCAGTAGGGATACAGGGGTTAGCACTGAAGCTTTCTTT.

V usage is TRBV18 and J usage is TRBJ2-5, with 7 bases lining up with TRBD1. CDR1 and CDR2 (germline): KGHSH, LQKENI. Trimming cost V 3 bases and J 5 bases; bases outside gene matches: 9. The CDR3 has 15 residues. The CDR3 reads CASSPLQGYTETQYF. CDR3 coding DNA: TGTGCCAGCTCACCGTTACAGGGGTATACGGAGACCCAGTACTTC.

CDR3 region: CASSYKNRGIIEPQHF. The CDR3 DNA reads TGTGCCAGCAGTTACAAGAACAGGGGGATCATTGAGCCCCAGCATTTT. V usage is TRBV28 and J usage is TRBJ1-5, with 8 bases matching TRBD1. The ends lost 4 bases at V and 8 bases at J; junction bases unmatched: 13. Germline lookup yields CDR1 MDHEN and CDR2 SYDVKM. This CDR3 contains 16 residues.